This T cell receptor (beta chain) was recorded in a study of cytomegalovirus exposure and HLA in healthy donors. Study-level results: Among TCR beta chains, those listed as cytomegalovirus-associated numbered under 200.

The trim removed 0 bases at V and 8 bases at J, leaving 9 bases unmatched. CDR1 and CDR2 (germline): SGHVS, FNYEAQ. The CDR3 has 17 residues. To note about this clone: Its cognate antigen is unknown.

The method was immunoSEQ multiplex PCR; TCRdb's version includes in-frame clones alone and lacks a portion of them. The sample lists 250,000 to 400,000 clones, around 90% seen once, with approximately 1.1% in the top ten. The TCR originated in a woman aged 30 to 39 in good health and CMV-seropositive. V is TRBV7-6 and J is TRBJ2-1; 11 bases are a match to TRBD1. Material for sequencing was PBMCs. CDR3 region: CASSLAFWTGGTDEQFF. The CDR3 region has the DNA TGTGCCAGCAGCTTAGCGTTTTGGACAGGGGGCACGGATGAGCAGTTCTTC.